The clone carrying this T cell receptor beta chain is labeled as medium-sized. This sample is part of a study of low-dose radiotherapy and immunotherapy resistance in tumors. The overall study: Cohort 1 was given 0.5 Gy fractions every 2 weeks, 6.5 Gy in total. Cohort 2 was treated with 1 Gy per fraction every two weeks, amounting to 13 Gy across 26 weeks. Every two weeks, cyclophosphamide 200 mg/m2 was infused one day before radiation plus immunotherapy.

V gave up 6 bases and J gave up 2 bases; unmatched junction bases: 2. The CDR3 covers 13 residues. The germline V gene encodes CDR1 SNHLY and CDR2 FYNNEI. Gene-specific TRAV and TRBV primers were used for first-strand cDNA, covering alpha and beta chains. TCR amplification involved about 21 PCR cycles with a constant-region primer and V-primer adapter. MiXCR was run by TCRdb on the reads, yielding one entry per CDR3 protein. The table records around 64,000 distinct CDR3 sequences, about a quarter of them present only once. Time point described: before trial treatment. The chain recombines TRBV2 with TRBJ2-3, with 7 bases matching TRBD2. The clonotype comes from a male donor with rectosigmoid adenocarcinoma. The sample in question was PBMCs, obtained before treatment. CDR3 sequence: CASRLADTDTQYF. The DNA of the CDR3 is TGTGCCAGCAGGCTAGCGGACACAGATACGCAGTATTTT.